One T cell receptor beta chain is described in this entry. This sample was taken from a study of blood T cell repertoires in COVID-19. V was pared by 4 bases and J by 6 bases, with 22 bases between. Germline loops: CDR1 SGHRS, CDR2 YFSETQ. The CDR3 contains 16 residues. Authors' methods: Amplification from reference gene primers served as the basis for estimated nucleated cell counts. Profiled with immunoSEQ multiplex PCR; TCRdb holds only in-frame clones, not every one. The DNA was the basis for D and trimming; V, J and clone size are from that table. The data hold roughly 70,000 clones, with 82% observed a single time.

This TCR was recovered from a woman aged 55-69 years with acute or convalescent COVID-19. The specimen sequenced was peripheral blood. V and J are TRBV5-1 and TRBJ1-1; D is possibly TRBD1 (6 bases). CDR3 region: CASSIPGGGRSAEAFF. CDR3 nucleotide sequence: TGCGCCAGCAGCATACCGGGGGGCGGTAGGTCGGCTGAAGCTTTCTTT.